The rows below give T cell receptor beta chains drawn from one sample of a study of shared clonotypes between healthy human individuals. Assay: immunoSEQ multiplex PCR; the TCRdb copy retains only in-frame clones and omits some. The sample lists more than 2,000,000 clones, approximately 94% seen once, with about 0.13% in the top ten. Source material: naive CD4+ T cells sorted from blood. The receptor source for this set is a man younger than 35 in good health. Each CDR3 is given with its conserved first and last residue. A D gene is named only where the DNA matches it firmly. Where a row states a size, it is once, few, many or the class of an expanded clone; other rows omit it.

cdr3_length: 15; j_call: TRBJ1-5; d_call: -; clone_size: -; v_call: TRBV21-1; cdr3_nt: TGTGCCAGCAGCAAAGGCCTGTTTGGCAATCAGCCCCAGCATTTT; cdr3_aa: CASSKGLFGNQPQHF
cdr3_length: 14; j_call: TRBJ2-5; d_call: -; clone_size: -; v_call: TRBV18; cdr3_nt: TGTGCCAGCTCACCAGGCATGGGCGGAGAGACCCAGTACTTC; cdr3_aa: CASSPGMGGETQYF
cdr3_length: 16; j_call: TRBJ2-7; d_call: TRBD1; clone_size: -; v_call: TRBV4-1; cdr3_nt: TGCGCCAGCAGCCAAGCAGGGACAGGGAGTCTGTACGAGCAGTACTTC; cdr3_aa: CASSQAGTGSLYEQYF
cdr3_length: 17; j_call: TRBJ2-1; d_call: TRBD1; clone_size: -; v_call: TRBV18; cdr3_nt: TGTGCCAGCTCACCACCAGGACAGGGAGCGACTTACAATGAGCAGTTCTTC; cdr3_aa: CASSPPGQGATYNEQFF
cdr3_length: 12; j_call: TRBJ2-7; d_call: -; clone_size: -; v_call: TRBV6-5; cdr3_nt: TGTGCCAGCAGCAGGGATTCCTACGAGCAGTACTTC; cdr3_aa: CASSRDSYEQYF
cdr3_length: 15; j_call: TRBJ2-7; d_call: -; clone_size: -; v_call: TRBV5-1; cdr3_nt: TGCGCCAGCTCGGTTATAGCATCCCTGACCTACGAGCAGTACTTC; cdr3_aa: CASSVIASLTYEQYF
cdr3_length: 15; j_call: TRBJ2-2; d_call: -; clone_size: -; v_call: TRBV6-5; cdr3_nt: TGTGCCAGCAGGCGAGGGACTCCTGACACCGGGGAGCTGTTTTTT; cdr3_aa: CASRRGTPDTGELFF
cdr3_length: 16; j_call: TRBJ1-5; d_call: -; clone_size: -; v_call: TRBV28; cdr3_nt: TGTGCCAGCAGTTTATGGAGCTCCCACCGGGTTCAGCCCCAGCATTTT; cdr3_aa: CASSLWSSHRVQPQHF
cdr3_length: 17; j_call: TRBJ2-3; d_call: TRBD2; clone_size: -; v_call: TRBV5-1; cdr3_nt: TGCGCCAGCAGCTTCGGAAGGACTAGCGGAGGCACAGATACGCAGTATTTT; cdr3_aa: CASSFGRTSGGTDTQYF
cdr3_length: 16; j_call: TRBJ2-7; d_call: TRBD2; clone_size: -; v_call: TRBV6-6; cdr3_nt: TGTGCCAGCAGTTACAGCCCTAGCGGGAGGACCTACGAGCAGTACTTC; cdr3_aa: CASSYSPSGRTYEQYF
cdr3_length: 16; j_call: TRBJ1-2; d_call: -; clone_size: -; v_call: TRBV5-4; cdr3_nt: TGTGCCAGCAGCTCGGCTCTCATTCAGGGACATCGGGGCTACACCTTC; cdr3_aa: CASSSALIQGHRGYTF
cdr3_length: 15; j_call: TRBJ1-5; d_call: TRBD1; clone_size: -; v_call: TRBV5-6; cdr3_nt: TGTGCCAGCAGCTTGGGACAGGGGGCTAGTCAGCCCCAGCATTTT; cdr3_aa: CASSLGQGASQPQHF
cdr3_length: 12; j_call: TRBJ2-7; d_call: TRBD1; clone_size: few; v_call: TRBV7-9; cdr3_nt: TGTGCCAGCAGCGCGACAGGGGACGAGCAGTACTTC; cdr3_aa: CASSATGDEQYF
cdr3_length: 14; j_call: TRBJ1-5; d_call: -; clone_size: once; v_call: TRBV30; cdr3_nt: TGTGCCTGGAGTGTTCAGGGCAACAATCAGCCCCAGCATTTT; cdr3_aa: CAWSVQGNNQPQHF
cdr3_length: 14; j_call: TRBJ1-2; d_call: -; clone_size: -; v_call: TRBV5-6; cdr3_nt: TGTGCCAGCAGCTTCCCGGGTTCGAACTATGGCTACACCTTC; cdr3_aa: CASSFPGSNYGYTF
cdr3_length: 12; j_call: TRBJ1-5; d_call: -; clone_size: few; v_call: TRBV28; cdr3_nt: TGTGCCACCGAGGGTAGCAATCAGCCCCAGCATTTT; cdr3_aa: CATEGSNQPQHF
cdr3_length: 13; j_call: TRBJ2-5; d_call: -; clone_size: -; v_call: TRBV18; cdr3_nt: TGTGCCAGCTCACGGGACTTCCAAGAGACCCAGTACTTC; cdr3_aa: CASSRDFQETQYF
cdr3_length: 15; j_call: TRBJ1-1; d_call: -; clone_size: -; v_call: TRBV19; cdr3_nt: TGTGCCAGTAGTATTGAGGAGGGGAGGAACACTGAAGCTTTCTTT; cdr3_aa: CASSIEEGRNTEAFF
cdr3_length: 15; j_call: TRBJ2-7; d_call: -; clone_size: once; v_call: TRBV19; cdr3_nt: TGTGCCAGTAGTTACCACAGGGCCCCCTCCTACGAGCAGTACTTC; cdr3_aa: CASSYHRAPSYEQYF
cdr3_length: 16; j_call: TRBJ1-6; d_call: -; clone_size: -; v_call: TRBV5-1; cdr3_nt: TGCGCCAGCAGCTTGGAAGGCGGGCTTTCTAATTCACCCCTCCACTTT; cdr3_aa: CASSLEGGLSNSPLHF
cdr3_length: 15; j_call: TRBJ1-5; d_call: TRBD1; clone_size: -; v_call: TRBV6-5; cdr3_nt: TGTGCCAGCAGTTTCACAGGGGATAGCAATCAGCCCCAGCATTTT; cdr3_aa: CASSFTGDSNQPQHF
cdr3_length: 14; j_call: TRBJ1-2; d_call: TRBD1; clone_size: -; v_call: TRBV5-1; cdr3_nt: TGCGCCAGCAGCCAGGCACAGGGGAAGGATGGCTACACCTTC; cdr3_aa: CASSQAQGKDGYTF
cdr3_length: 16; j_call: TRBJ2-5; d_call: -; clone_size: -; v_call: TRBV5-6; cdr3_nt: TGTGCCAGCAGCTTGCGATTACTTACTAAAGAAGAGACCCAGTACTTC; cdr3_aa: CASSLRLLTKEETQYF
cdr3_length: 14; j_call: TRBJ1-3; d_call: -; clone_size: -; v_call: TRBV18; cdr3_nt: TGTGCCAGCTCACCACTCGGACAGATGATGACCATATATTTT; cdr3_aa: CASSPLGQMMTIYF
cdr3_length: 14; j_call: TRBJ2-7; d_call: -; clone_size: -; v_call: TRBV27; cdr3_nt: TGTGCCAGCAGAAAGGGGACGGACACCTACGAGCAGTACTTC; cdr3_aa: CASRKGTDTYEQYF
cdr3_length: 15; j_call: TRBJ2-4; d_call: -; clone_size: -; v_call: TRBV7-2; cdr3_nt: TGTGCCAGCAGCTACTTAACCCTAGCCAAAAACATTCAGTACTTC; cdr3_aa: CASSYLTLAKNIQYF
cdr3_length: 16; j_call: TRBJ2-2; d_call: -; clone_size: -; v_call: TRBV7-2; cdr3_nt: TGTGCCAGCAGCCCGACGGGACTGACTAACACCGGGGAGCTGTTTTTT; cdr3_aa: CASSPTGLTNTGELFF
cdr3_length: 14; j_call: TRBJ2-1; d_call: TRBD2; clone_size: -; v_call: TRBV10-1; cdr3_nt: TGCGCCAGAAGAAGCGGGAGATCCTACAATGAGCAGTTCTTC; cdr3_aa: CARRSGRSYNEQFF
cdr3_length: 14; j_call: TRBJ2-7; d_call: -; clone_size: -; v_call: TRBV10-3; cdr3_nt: TGTGCCATCAGTGAGTCGTCGAACGCCTACGAGCAGTACTTC; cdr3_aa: CAISESSNAYEQYF
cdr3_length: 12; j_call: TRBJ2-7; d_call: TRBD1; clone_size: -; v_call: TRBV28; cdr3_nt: TGTGCCAGCAGTCCCCCGACAGGGCAGCAGTACTTC; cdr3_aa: CASSPPTGQQYF
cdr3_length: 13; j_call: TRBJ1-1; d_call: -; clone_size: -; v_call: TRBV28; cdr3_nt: TGTGCCAGCAGTTTAGCGGGAGGGACTGAAGCTTTCTTT; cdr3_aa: CASSLAGGTEAFF
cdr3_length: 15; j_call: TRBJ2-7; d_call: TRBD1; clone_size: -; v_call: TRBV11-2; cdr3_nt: TGTGCCAGCAGCTTAGCAGGGGGCAAGAGCTACGAGCAGTACTTC; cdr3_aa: CASSLAGGKSYEQYF
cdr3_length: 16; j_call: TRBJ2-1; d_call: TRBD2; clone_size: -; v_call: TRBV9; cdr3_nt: TGTGCCAGCAGCGTAGGGACCAGCGGGAGGGACAATGAGCAGTTCTTC; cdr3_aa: CASSVGTSGRDNEQFF